One sample yielded the 20 T cell receptor beta chains listed below, sequenced in a study of T cells in Graves' hyperthyroidism and ophthalmopathy. From RNA transcripts, TCR beta CDR3 regions were amplified. The primer set for the first-round RT-PCR of the TCR CDR3 was HTBI. TCRdb used MiXCR to reprocess the multiplex PCR reads, holding one entry per CDR3 protein. This sample yields roughly 99,000 distinct CDR3 sequences, of which 15% to 20% are seen a single time; less than 50% belongs to the top ten. The sequenced sample consisted of blood. The source is a woman in her forties or fifties with Graves' hyperthyroidism.

This clonotype was seen repeatedly, ten times or more. This chain uses TRBV5-5 with TRBJ2-5, with D perhaps assigned TRBD1 or TRBD2 (5 bases each). Germline CDR1 reads SGHKS; CDR2 reads YYEKEE (reference sequence). CDR3 size: 13 residues. Between the trimmed V and J ends, which lost 4 bases and 5 bases, there was a span of 12 bases. The CDR3 here is CASSEDWDETQYF. The CDR3 DNA sequence: TGTGCCAGCAGCGAGGACTGGGACGAGACCCAGTACTTC.

In its sample, this clonotype was seen many times. J is TRBJ2-1 and V is TRBV3-1; 10 nucleotides line up with TRBD2. This CDR3 is 16 amino acids long. Germline CDR1 reads LGHDT; CDR2 reads YNNKEL (reference sequence). Germline trimming cut 4 bases from V and 4 bases from J; bases unmatched to any gene: 7. The chain's CDR3 is CASSPWASGGYNEQFF. The CDR3 DNA reads as TGTGCCAGCAGCCCCTGGGCTAGCGGGGGTTACAATGAGCAGTTCTTC.

This clonotype was seen ten or more times. This chain links TRBV2 with TRBJ1-5, with 7 bases identical to TRBD1. The germline V gene encodes CDR1 SNHLY and CDR2 FYNNEI. This CDR3 has 14 amino acids. Trimming cost V 4 bases and J 2 bases; bases outside gene matches: 2. The CDR3 coding sequence is TGTGCCAGCAGTGCAGGGGGTGGCAATCAGCCCCAGCATTTT. Protein sequence: CASSAGGGNQPQHF. Full variable domain (missing parts from reference TRBV2 and TRBJ1-5): EPEVTQTPSHQVTQMGQEVILRCVPISNHLYFYWYRQILGQKVEFLVSFYNNEISEKSEIFDDQFSVERPDGSNFTLKIRSTKLEDSAMYFCASSAGGGNQPQHFGDGTRLSIL.

This clonotype showed up many times. The chain recombines TRBV9 with TRBJ1-4, with a possible D match to TRBD1 (5 bases). From germline, CDR1 is SGDLS and CDR2 YYNGEE. The CDR3 is made up of 16 amino acids. Trimming pared 3 bases from V and 4 bases from J, leaving 16 bases between. The CDR3 DNA reads as TGTGCCAGCAGCGCCGATGCGGGGCCGAGTAATGAAAAACTGTTTTTT. Translated, it gives CASSADAGPSNEKLFF.

This clonotype was counted ten times or more. The genes are TRBV7-3 and TRBJ2-2; 12 bases match TRBD2. The germline CDR1 and CDR2 sequences are SGHTA and FQGTGA. There are 17 residues in the CDR3. The V segment lost 1 base and the J segment 6 bases; nucleotides outside the gene matches: 6. This CDR3 reads CASSLRTSGTGAGELFF. The CDR3 DNA reads as TGTGCCAGCAGCTTAAGGACTAGCGGGACGGGGGCCGGGGAGCTGTTTTTT.

There are many counts of this clonotype. The rearrangement joins TRBV11-2 to TRBJ2-5; the D gene is possibly TRBD2 (6 bases). This CDR3 contains 14 residues. Deletions cut 3 bases from V and 5 bases from J, with 13 bases between. Looked up from germline, CDR1 is SGHAT and CDR2 is FQNNGV. CDR3 loop: CASSLEGGGETQYF. CDR3 sequence (DNA): TGTGCCAGCAGCTTGGAGGGAGGCGGGGAGACCCAGTACTTC.

This clonotype was recorded at least ten times. CDR3 DNA: TGTGCCAGCAGCTTAGGTCCAACCGGGGAGCTGTTTTTT. Translated: CASSLGPTGELFF. The chain is built from TRBV13 and TRBJ2-2; D not certain. CDR3 length equals 13 residues. Germline V gives CDR1 PRHDT, CDR2 FYEKMQ (reference sequence). V lost 0 bases to trimming and J lost 5 bases, with 4 bases between them.

The chain uses TRBV5-5 and TRBJ2-3; 8 bases match TRBD2. This CDR3 contains 17 residues. CDR1 and CDR2 (germline): SGHKS, YYEKEE (reference sequence). V was pared by 3 bases and J by 9 bases, with 18 bases of the junction left unmatched. CDR3 nucleotides: TGTGCCAGCAGCTCAGAGAGCGGGAGTTACGCGCTTGGGACGCAGTATTTT. It is translated as CASSSESGSYALGTQYF.

The chain joins TRBV6-2 or TRBV6-3 to TRBJ2-1; D remains ambiguous. The CDR3 runs to 17 residues. Trimming took off 7 bases at V and 0 bases at J, with 19 bases between the two ends. From germline, CDR1 is MNHEY and CDR2 SVGEGT. The CDR3 loop is CASKLTPVRSSYNEQFF. In DNA, the CDR3 is TGTGCCAGCAAACTAACGCCGGTGAGGAGCTCCTACAATGAGCAGTTCTTC.

About this clonotype itself: Given a much more abundant clone one base away, this may be a read error. This rearrangement joins TRBV3-1 to TRBJ2-2; D is tentatively TRBD1 or TRBD2 (5 bases each). Between the trimmed V and J ends, which lost 0 bases and 6 bases, there was a span of 14 bases. In germline, CDR1 is LGHDT, CDR2 YNNKEL (reference sequence). The CDR3 length is 16 residues. The CDR3 DNA is TGTGCCAGCAGCCAAGATACCCACGGGGCCCCCGGGGAGCTGTTTTTT. It codes for CASSQDTHGAPGELFF.

This clonotype has ten or more counts. The V and J genes are TRBV18 and TRBJ2-1; 8 bases are shared with TRBD2. The CDR3 runs 16 residues. With 3 bases clipped from V and 0 bases from J, the junction kept 4 bases outside the gene matches. The germline CDR1 and CDR2 sequences are KGHSH and LQKENI. The CDR3 reads CASSPNRGGSYNEQFF. For the CDR3, the DNA is TGTGCCAGCTCACCTAATCGGGGGGGCTCCTACAATGAGCAGTTCTTC.

This chain links TRBV6-2 or TRBV6-3 with TRBJ1-4; no firm D call. Looked up from germline, CDR1 is MNHEY and CDR2 is SVGEGT. The CDR3 is made up of 16 amino acids. V was trimmed by 0 bases and J by 1 base, leaving 9 bases between them. Here the CDR3 DNA reads TGTGCCAGCAGTTACTCGATGGGTGGAACTAATGAAAAACTGTTTTTT. Protein product: CASSYSMGGTNEKLFF.

This clonotype has at least ten counts. This chain connects TRBV2 to TRBJ1-2; D remains unclear. This CDR3 spans 13 amino acids. V dropped 3 bases and J dropped 1 base, with 6 bases sitting between them. Per the germline V gene, CDR1 is SNHLY and CDR2 is FYNNEI. The CDR3 reads CASSEGSNYGYTF. CDR3 coding DNA: TGTGCCAGCAGTGAGGGCAGTAACTATGGCTACACCTTC.

This clonotype was observed many times. The gene calls are TRBV28 and TRBJ1-1, with a possible D match to TRBD1 (6 bases). Per germline, CDR1 MDHEN and CDR2 SYDVKM. The CDR3 runs to 13 residues. The V gene lost 8 bases and the J gene lost 3 bases, with 13 bases spanning the gap. CDR3 in amino acids: CASGGTPDTEAFF. In nucleotides, the CDR3 is TGTGCCAGCGGGGGGACACCCGACACTGAAGCTTTCTTT.

This clonotype was found many times. The chain has TRBV30 and TRBJ2-2; no definite D call. The CDR3 has 11 amino acids. With 2 bases removed from V and 5 bases from J, the gap between germline ends came to 3 bases. Per germline, CDR1 GTSNPN and CDR2 SVGIG (reference sequence). In nucleotides, the CDR3 is TGTGCCTGGAGTCTGACCGGGGAGCTGTTTTTT. Translation: CAWSLTGELFF.

This clonotype was seen ten or more times. The chain has TRBV28 and TRBJ1-5, with D maybe TRBD1 (5 bases). Per the germline V gene, CDR1 is MDHEN and CDR2 is SYDVKM. The CDR3 is 13 amino acids. V was clipped by 4 bases and J by 5 bases, with 9 bases between them. The CDR3 loop reads CASSSGTHQPQHF. Written as DNA, the CDR3 is TGTGCCAGCAGTTCCGGGACGCATCAGCCCCAGCATTTT.

This clonotype was counted at least ten times. The chain has TRBV6-1 and TRBJ2-2, with D uncertain. The CDR3 is 13 residues long. V was trimmed by 5 bases and J by 6 bases, leaving 10 bases between them. Germline V gene data show CDR1 as MNHNS and CDR2 as SASEGT. The CDR3 protein is CASSSQGPGELFF. As DNA, the CDR3 is TGTGCCAGCAGTTCCCAAGGTCCCGGGGAGCTGTTTTTT.

This clonotype was counted ten times or more. This chain connects TRBV5-1 to TRBJ2-3; 8 positions agree with TRBD1. This CDR3 spans 14 amino acids. With V trimmed by 4 bases and J by 4 bases, 5 bases remained unmatched. Per germline, CDR1 SGHRS and CDR2 YFSETQ. The CDR3 coding sequence is TGCGCCAGCAGCCGGTCGACAGGGGCAGATACGCAGTATTTT. Its translation: CASSRSTGADTQYF.

CDR3 bases: TGTGCCAGCAGCCCAACAGGGATCCCCGACACTGAAGCTTTCTTT. This encodes CASSPTGIPDTEAFF. The gene calls are TRBV11-1 and TRBJ1-1; tentatively, D is TRBD1 (6 bases). The CDR3 runs 15 residues. The germline CDR1 and CDR2 sequences are SGHAT and FQDESV (reference sequence). V was shortened by 5 bases and J by 3 bases, with 16 bases between the two germline ends.

This clonotype occurred many times. The V gene is TRBV20-1, the J gene TRBJ2-7, with 10 positions matching TRBD2. There are 13 residues in the CDR3. Germline V gene data show CDR1 as DFQATT and CDR2 as SNEGSKA (reference sequence). The V segment lost 5 bases and the J segment 4 bases; nucleotides outside the gene matches: 5. The CDR3 region is CSAPGTSAYEQYF. DNA of the CDR3: TGCAGTGCTCCCGGGACTAGCGCTTACGAGCAGTACTTC.